This T cell receptor beta chain comes out of a study of blood T cell repertoires in COVID-19 (dated by TCRdb to about 2020). About the full investigation: Samples covering the acute and convalescent phases of COVID-19 were provided by collaborators in the United States, Italy and Spain. Samples were obtained from the ongoing ImmuneRACE study (first 160 participants) and from 1,200 or so subjects provided by 6 global collaborators. The repertoires were released in a freely available public database meant as a resource for research on the immune response to SARS-CoV-2. The dataset comprised deeply sampled blood TCRbeta repertoires from subjects exposed to, actively infected with, or recovered from COVID-19. Where available, HLA class I and class II types were taken from metadata supplied by the sample provider and were not determined by assay-based typing. Sample metadata almost always included a de-identified subject ID, COVID-19 status, age in years and sex. The prospective study material was composed of cDNA or gDNA derived from T cells, B-cell-depleted T cells, or PBMCs.

V loses 4 bases of germline sequence and J loses 4 bases, and the interval between the two ends is 11 bases. For CDR1 and CDR2, the germline V gene lists SGHDN and FVKESK. From cysteine to phenylalanine, the CDR3 is 14 amino acids long. The retained sequence is limited to the CDR3, 42 bases, with the frame set at the first base. The immunoSEQ Assay, a bias-controlled multiplex PCR, was used to amplify TCRbeta CDR3 regions from genomic DNA. Regarding the original processing steps: The number of nucleated cells in each sample was estimated by amplification of reference gene primers within the assay. To quantify the absolute abundance of each unique TCRbeta CDR3 rearrangement, sequence reads were collapsed and filtered. For each sample, productive Simpson clonality was calculated as the square root of Simpson's diversity index across productive rearrangements. TCRdb carries this immuneACCESS record with in-frame sequences only. Its versions omit some clonotypes, under half of them owing to an unresolved V gene in the studies checked, with the rest unexplained. V and J calls and clone size are copied from that table; D and trimming were computed from the DNA. This sample is represented by around 110,000 clones; 70% to 90% of them were singletons. The top ten constitute 1.1% to 1.5% of the sample.

Collaborating institutions collected whole blood in K2EDTA tubes following their own protocols. For TCRbeta analysis, collaborators shipped samples as frozen whole blood, isolated PBMCs, or DNA extracted from either of those sample types. Comments on this clone: Its antigen is not yet known. Base qualities are not provided; no much larger clone lies one nucleotide away.

Study-wide findings and limitations: The quantity of clinical and demographic metadata differed by source and by participant and was supplied without curation.

The chain links TRBV14 with TRBJ2-1, with the D gene not clear enough to name. The clonotype comes from a man aged 40-50 years with acute or convalescent COVID-19. Sequenced: peripheral blood. CDR3 protein: CASSRYRNYNEQFF. The base sequence is TGTGCCAGCAGCCGTTACAGAAATTACAATGAGCAGTTCTTC.